Shown below are 31 T cell receptor beta chains from a single sample sequenced in a study of neoadjuvant anti-PD-1 for oral cavity cancer. Data came from immunoSEQ multiplex PCR; TCRdb stores just in-frame clones and leaves some out. Of 11,000 to 15,000 clones in the sample, about 70% were seen once. The sequencing here drew on PBMCs, taken before nivolumab (anti-PD-1) treatment. The receptors derive from a person aged 35-80 years with oral cavity squamous cell carcinoma.

The rearrangement links TRBV2 to TRBJ1-3, with TRBD1 identical over 11 bases. Germline lookup yields CDR1 SNHLY and CDR2 FYNNEI. The CDR3 is 20 residues long. The trim removed 7 bases at V and 0 bases at J, leaving 17 bases unmatched. The DNA for the CDR3 is TGTGCCAGCAATTCGCCACGCACGGACAGGGGGCGCCTCTCTGGAAACACCATATATTTT. Protein: CASNSPRTDRGRLSGNTIYF.

The gene calls are TRBV28 and TRBJ1-3; D is undetermined. Germline CDR1 reads MDHEN; CDR2 reads SYDVKM. The CDR3 length is 15 residues. Between the trimmed V and J ends, which lost 3 bases and 0 bases, there was a span of 9 bases. This chain's CDR3 is CASSLTAHSGNTIYF. CDR3 sequence (DNA): TGTGCCAGCAGTTTGACTGCTCACTCTGGAAACACCATATATTTT.

The chain employs TRBV10-3 and TRBJ1-6; D remains ambiguous. The CDR3 extends over 15 amino acids. CDR1 ENHRY and CDR2 SYGVKD come from the germline V gene. Between the trimmed V and J ends, which lost 6 bases and 9 bases, there was a span of 18 bases. In DNA, the CDR3 is TGTGCCATCAGGGACCAGAGGGCCGAGGCTTCACCCCTCCACTTT. Translating it yields CAIRDQRAEASPLHF.

This clone appeared once. This chain uses TRBV5-1 with TRBJ2-2, with D possibly being TRBD1 (6 bases). Per germline, CDR1 SGHRS and CDR2 YFSETQ. Trimming pared 4 bases from V and 6 bases from J, leaving 7 bases between. This CDR3 region has 12 residues. The CDR3 here is CASSPGAGELFF. The CDR3 DNA sequence: TGCGCCAGCAGCCCAGGGGCCGGGGAGCTGTTTTTT.

This clone was seen more than once but under ten times. J is TRBJ2-5 and V is TRBV2; 8 nucleotides match TRBD2. This CDR3 has 14 amino acids. V gave up 10 bases and J gave up 3 bases; unmatched junction bases: 10. Per germline, CDR1 SNHLY and CDR2 FYNNEI. In nucleotides, the CDR3 is TGTGCCACCGAGGACGGGAGGGGTGAAGAGACCCAGTACTTC. Its translation: CATEDGRGEETQYF.

The chain employs TRBV19 and TRBJ2-1; perhaps D is TRBD1 or TRBD2 (5 bases each). Germline-derived CDR1 and CDR2 are LNHDA and SQIVND (reference sequence). The V and J ends lost 6 bases and 7 bases respectively, with 13 bases between them. This CDR3 region has 13 residues. The CDR3 here is CASRGRGENEQFF. Here the CDR3 DNA reads TGTGCCAGTAGGGGACGGGGTGAAAATGAGCAGTTCTTC.

The V gene is TRBV2, the J gene TRBJ2-3; tentative D call: TRBD1 (6 bases). The CDR3 runs 14 residues. Germline V lookup: CDR1 SNHLY, CDR2 FYNNEI. V was pared by 6 bases and J by 2 bases, with 12 bases between. CDR3 protein: CASRAGTYTDTQYF. The CDR3 DNA is TGTGCCAGCAGGGCCGGGACATACACAGATACGCAGTATTTT.

V usage is TRBV18 and J usage is TRBJ1-5; D gene uncertain. The germline V gene has CDR1 KGHSH and CDR2 LQKENI. This CDR3 has 13 amino acids. V was trimmed by 3 bases and J by 4 bases, leaving 7 bases between them. CDR3 sequence reads: CASSPSINQPQHF. Here the CDR3 DNA reads TGTGCCAGCTCACCGTCGATTAATCAGCCCCAGCATTTT.

The chain uses TRBV19 and TRBJ2-1; 9 nucleotides align to TRBD1. Germline trimming cut 5 bases from V and 7 bases from J; bases unmatched to any gene: 18. CDR1 and CDR2 (germline): LNHDA, SQIVND (reference sequence). The CDR3 totals 18 residues. CDR3 nucleotides: TGTGCCAGTAGTCCCAATCCGGGACAGGGCTATACCCTTAATGAGCAGTTCTTC. This sequence encodes CASSPNPGQGYTLNEQFF.

The table lists this clone with a few counts. V gene TRBV10-1 combines with J gene TRBJ1-2; D not resolved. V lost 5 bases to trimming and J lost 4 bases, with 14 bases between them. This CDR3 is 14 amino acids long. Germline V CDR1 and CDR2: WNHNN, SYGVQD (reference sequence). CDR3 sequence (DNA): TGCGCCAGCAGTCCGACTATTGCGGGCTATGGCTACACCTTC. Amino acids: CASSPTIAGYGYTF.

This clone was picked up one time. The chain links TRBV28 to TRBJ1-2, with a possible D match to TRBD1 (6 bases). This CDR3 has 13 residues. The V end was cut by 5 bases, the J end by 2 bases, with 9 bases between. Germline V gene lookup returns CDR1 MDHEN and CDR2 SYDVKM. The chain's CDR3 is CASSLTGNYGYTF. The CDR3, as DNA: TGTGCCAGCAGTCTTACAGGGAACTATGGCTACACCTTC.

The chain joins TRBV29-1 to TRBJ2-3; TRBD1 is a possible D gene (5 bases). Germline V lookup: CDR1 SQVTM, CDR2 ANQGSEA. The CDR3 consists of 14 residues. V lost 3 bases and J 2 bases, leaving 12 bases between the germline ends. In DNA form, the CDR3 reads TGCAGCGTTGAGGCAGGGCCTACCACAGATACGCAGTATTTT. Translating gives CSVEAGPTTDTQYF.

The CDR3 DNA reads TGTGCCAGCAGCTTGAAAGCGGGCGGGGAGCTGTTTTTT. As protein: CASSLKAGGELFF. The V and J genes are TRBV5-5 and TRBJ2-2, with D possibly being TRBD2 (6 bases). CDR1 and CDR2 (germline): SGHKS, YYEKEE (reference sequence). V was trimmed by 1 base and J by 7 bases, leaving 8 bases between them. This CDR3 has 13 amino acids.

The chain has TRBV2 and TRBJ2-5, with 13 bases lining up with TRBD2. The CDR3 spans 15 residues. Germline-derived CDR1 and CDR2 are SNHLY and FYNNEI. Germline trimming cut 8 bases from V and 4 bases from J; bases unmatched to any gene: 7. As DNA, the CDR3 is TGTGCCAGCTCTACTAGCGGGAGGGCAAGAGAGACCCAGTACTTC. Its translation: CASSTSGRARETQYF.

A few counts support this clone. The J gene is TRBJ1-4, the V gene TRBV5-4, with 8 bases lining up with TRBD1. With 4 bases clipped from V and 5 bases from J, the junction kept 10 bases outside the gene matches. In germline, CDR1 is SGHNT, CDR2 YYREEE (reference sequence). The CDR3 runs 16 residues. DNA of the CDR3: TGTGCCAGCAGCCGAATTAACAGGGGGGAAAATGAAAAACTGTTTTTT. Translation gives CASSRINRGENEKLFF. Full variable domain (remainder filled in from reference TRBV5-4 and TRBJ1-4): ETGVTQSPTHLIKTRGQQVTLRCSSQSGHNTVSWYQQALGQGPQFIFQYYREEENGRGNFPPRFSGLQFPNYSSELNVNALELDDSALYLCASSRINRGENEKLFFGSGTQLSVL.

The rearrangement links TRBV7-3 to TRBJ1-2; weak D call: TRBD1 (5 bases). The V gene's germline CDR1 is SGHTA and CDR2 FQGTGA. The length of the CDR3 is 14 residues. V gave up 1 base and J gave up 4 bases, with 10 bases separating them. In nucleotides, the CDR3 is TGTGCCAGCAGCTTAATAGCAGGGACCTATGGCTACACCTTC. It yields the protein CASSLIAGTYGYTF. The variable domain in full, with the rest retrieved from reference TRBV7-3 and TRBJ1-2, is GAGVSQTPSNKVTEKGKYVELRCDPISGHTALYWYRQSLGQGPEFLIYFQGTGAADDSGLPNDRFFAVRPEGSVSTLKIQRTERGDSAVYLCASSLIAGTYGYTFGSGTRLTVV.

This chain links TRBV9 with TRBJ2-5; the match to TRBD2 covers 13 bases. CDR1 and CDR2 from the germline V gene are SGDLS and YYNGEE. The CDR3 has 15 amino acids. After removal of 3 bases from V and 5 bases from J, the junction contained 4 bases not matched to a gene. The CDR3 nucleotides are TGTGCCAGCAGCGGGACTAGCGGGAGTTTGGAGACCCAGTACTTC. Protein sequence: CASSGTSGSLETQYF. The entire variable domain, with the rest obtained from reference TRBV9 and TRBJ2-5, is as follows: DSGVTQTPKHLITATGQRVTLRCSPRSGDLSVYWYQQSLDQGLQFLIQYYNGEERAKGNILERFSAQQFPDLHSELNLSSLELGDSALYFCASSGTSGSLETQYFGPGTRLLVL.

V gene TRBV2 combines with J gene TRBJ2-3, with TRBD2 as a possible D gene (5 bases). The CDR3 consists of 16 residues. CDR1 is SNHLY, CDR2 FYNNEI, per germline. The V end was cut by 6 bases, the J end by 0 bases, with 16 bases between. CDR3 coding DNA: TGTGCCAGCAGAAGTCTCCCTGGCGGGAGCACAGATACGCAGTATTTT. Translation: CASRSLPGGSTDTQYF.

The rearrangement joins TRBV4-1 to TRBJ2-1; D is unresolved. Germline CDR1 and CDR2: MGHRA and YSYEKL. The CDR3 contains 16 residues. Trimming stripped 4 bases from V and 0 bases from J, with 13 bases between. The CDR3 bases are TGCGCCAGCAGCCCACAAGCTGTCGTCTCCTACAATGAGCAGTTCTTC. This sequence encodes CASSPQAVVSYNEQFF.

The J gene is TRBJ2-3, the V gene TRBV19; tentative D call: TRBD1 (5 bases). Between the trimmed V and J ends, which lost 7 bases and 0 bases, there was a span of 8 bases. CDR3 size: 13 residues. CDR1 is LNHDA, CDR2 SQIVND, per germline (reference sequence). The CDR3 reads CASTGPSTDTQYF. DNA for the CDR3: TGTGCCAGTACAGGGCCGAGCACAGATACGCAGTATTTT.

V is TRBV30 and J is TRBJ1-2, with 8 bases identical to TRBD1. CDR3 length: 13 residues. Per germline, CDR1 GTSNPN and CDR2 SVGIG (reference sequence). V gave up 0 bases and J gave up 8 bases; unmatched junction bases: 5. Here the CDR3 reads CAWSVQGVEGYTF. The CDR3 DNA reads TGTGCCTGGAGTGTACAGGGGGTGGAAGGCTACACCTTC.

The gene calls are TRBV5-1 and TRBJ2-3; D is unresolved. This CDR3 is 14 amino acids long. Trimming left V 0 bases short and J 2 bases short, with 7 bases between. The germline CDR1 and CDR2 sequences are SGHRS and YFSETQ. The CDR3 DNA sequence: TGCGCCAGCAGCTTGGGGTTAGTCACAGATACGCAGTATTTT. Its protein product is CASSLGLVTDTQYF. The variable domain in full, with the rest retrieved from reference TRBV5-1 and TRBJ2-3, is KAGVTQTPRYLIKTRGQQVTLSCSPISGHRSVSWYQQTPGQGLQFLFEYFSETQRNKGNFPGRFSGRQFSNSRSEMNVSTLELGDSALYLCASSLGLVTDTQYFGPGTRLTVL.

This chain connects TRBV11-2 to TRBJ1-1; D is ambiguous. There are 14 residues in the CDR3. V dropped 4 bases and J dropped 0 bases, with 9 bases sitting between them. Germline values: CDR1 SGHAT, CDR2 FQNNGV. The CDR3 spells CASSSGRMNTEAFF. The CDR3 nucleotides read TGTGCCAGCAGCTCCGGACGGATGAACACTGAAGCTTTCTTT.

This clone has just a few counts. The chain employs TRBV30 and TRBJ1-2, with D perhaps TRBD1 (5 bases). Between the trimmed V and J ends, which lost 0 bases and 4 bases, there was a span of 12 bases. Germline CDR1 is GTSNPN and CDR2 is SVGIG (reference sequence). CDR3 length: 14 amino acids. CDR3 region: CAWSVRGRGYGYTF. The DNA of the CDR3 is TGTGCCTGGAGTGTTCGGGGTAGGGGCTATGGCTACACCTTC.

This rearrangement joins TRBV5-1 to TRBJ1-3, with D tentatively TRBD1 (6 bases). Trimming took 4 bases from V and 0 from J, leaving 17 bases between them. Germline CDR1 reads SGHRS; CDR2 reads YFSETQ. The CDR3 loop spans 17 amino acids. CDR3 loop: CASSPQSGQFSGNTIYF. In DNA, the CDR3 is TGCGCCAGCAGCCCCCAATCGGGACAATTCTCTGGAAACACCATATATTTT.

The chain uses TRBV4-1 and TRBJ1-2; no clear D. This CDR3 is built from 17 residues. Trimming pared 4 bases from V and 1 base from J, leaving 19 bases between. Germline CDR1 MGHRA, CDR2 YSYEKL. The CDR3 DNA is TGCGCCAGCAGCCTTATGCCAGAGACATTGATTAACTATGGCTACACCTTC. It translates to CASSLMPETLINYGYTF.

The chain employs TRBV27 and TRBJ2-7, with D perhaps TRBD2 (6 bases). Trimming left V 3 bases short and J 0 bases short, with 15 bases between. Germline V gene data show CDR1 as MNHEY and CDR2 as SMNVEV (reference sequence). The CDR3 is 16 amino acids. For the CDR3, the DNA is TGTGCCAGCAGTTTCTCGGGGGTCATGAGCTCCTACGAGCAGTACTTC. It yields the protein CASSFSGVMSSYEQYF.

The V gene is TRBV29-1, the J gene TRBJ1-2; D gene ambiguous. The germline CDR1 and CDR2 sequences are SQVTM and ANQGSEA. The CDR3 length is 12 residues. The V end was cut by 2 bases, the J end by 4 bases, with 8 bases between. The CDR3, as DNA: TGCAGCGTTGAACCAGAAAGCTATGGCTACACCTTC. Protein sequence: CSVEPESYGYTF. The whole variable domain, filled in from reference TRBV29-1 and TRBJ1-2, reads SAVISQKPSRDICQRGTSLTIQCQVDSQVTMMFWYRQQPGQSLTLIATANQGSEATYESGFVIDKFPISRPNLTFSTLTVSNMSPEDSSIYLCSVEPESYGYTFGSGTRLTVV.

This clone has only one observation. The chain is built from TRBV6-1 and TRBJ2-3; 10 nucleotides match TRBD2. The CDR3 sequence is 15 residues long. Germline V CDR1 and CDR2: MNHNS, SASEGT. Trimming took 7 bases from V and 2 from J; bases not matched to a gene: 6. The CDR3 region is CASNPLAGDTDTQYF. Written as DNA, the CDR3 is TGTGCCAGCAACCCCCTAGCGGGGGACACAGATACGCAGTATTTT.

In nucleotides, the CDR3 is TGCAGCGTTCTATACCTCGCGGGAGATGCTGAGCAGTACTTC. This gives the protein CSVLYLAGDAEQYF. The rearrangement joins TRBV29-1 to TRBJ2-7; 7 nucleotides line up with TRBD2. There are 14 residues in the CDR3. Germline values: CDR1 SQVTM, CDR2 ANQGSEA. Trimming cost V 5 bases and J 7 bases; bases outside gene matches: 14.

This chain uses TRBV11-2 with TRBJ1-1; D is undetermined. The V gene's germline CDR1 is SGHAT and CDR2 FQNNGV. Trimming shortened V by 5 bases and J by 0 bases, and 13 bases separated the two germline ends. The length of the CDR3 is 15 residues. The CDR3 DNA reads as TGTGCCAGCAGCACCTGGGCGTTAATGAACACTGAAGCTTTCTTT. Protein sequence: CASSTWALMNTEAFF.